This T cell receptor beta chain was captured in a study of early T cells in non-severe SARS-CoV-2 infection. This clonotype appeared many times. Its target is not known. Unmatched junction bases numbered 6, after V lost 3 bases and J lost 6 bases. This CDR3 region has 13 residues. Germline V gene lookup returns CDR1 GTSNPN and CDR2 SVGIG (reference sequence). Whole-study findings and limits: VDJdb matching, biased toward anti-spike CD8 responses, missed private and CD4 specificities.

Individual cDNA molecules were tagged with unique molecular identifiers. TCRdb called the 5' RACE reads again in MiXCR, with one record for every CDR3 protein. In the table there are tens of thousands of distinct CDR3 sequences, roughly 5.3% of which are singletons. The V gene is TRBV30, the J gene TRBJ1-1; 8 bases match TRBD1. This clonotype was obtained from an adult who was a healthcare worker with PCR-confirmed SARS-CoV-2 infection or an uninfected control (not recorded which). Sequencing used whole blood. The CDR3, as DNA: TGTGCCTGGAGCCGGGGGGGACAGGCTGAAGCTTTCTTT. This sequence encodes CAWSRGGQAEAFF.